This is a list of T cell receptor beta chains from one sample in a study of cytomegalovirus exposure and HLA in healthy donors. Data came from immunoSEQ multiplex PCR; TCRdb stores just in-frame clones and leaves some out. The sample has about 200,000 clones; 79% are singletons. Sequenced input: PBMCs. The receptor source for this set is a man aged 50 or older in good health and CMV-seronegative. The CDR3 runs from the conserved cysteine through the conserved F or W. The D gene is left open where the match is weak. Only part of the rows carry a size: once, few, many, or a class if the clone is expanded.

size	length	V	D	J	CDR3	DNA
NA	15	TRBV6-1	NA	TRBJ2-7	CASSEALRGSYEQYF	TGTGCCAGCAGTGAAGCGCTCAGGGGATCCTACGAGCAGTACTTC
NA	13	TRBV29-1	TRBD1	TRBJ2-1	CSVGGQGYNEQFF	TGCAGCGTAGGGGGACAGGGCTACAATGAGCAGTTCTTC
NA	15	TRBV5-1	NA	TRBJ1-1	CASSQAGVGIDEAFF	TGCGCCAGCAGCCAGGCCGGGGTCGGCATCGATGAAGCTTTCTTT
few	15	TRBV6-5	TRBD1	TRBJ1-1	CASSYDRGLESEAFF	TGTGCCAGCAGTTACGACAGGGGGCTGGAGTCTGAAGCTTTCTTT
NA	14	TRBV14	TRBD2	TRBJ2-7	CASTVAGGPYEQYF	TGTGCCAGCACGGTAGCGGGAGGGCCCTACGAGCAGTACTTC
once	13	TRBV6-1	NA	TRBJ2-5	CASSAQGLETQYF	TGTGCCAGCAGTGCCCAGGGTTTAGAGACCCAGTACTTC
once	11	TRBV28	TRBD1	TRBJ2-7	CASRGQYEQYF	TGTGCCAGCAGGGGACAGTACGAGCAGTACTTC
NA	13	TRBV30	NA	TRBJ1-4	CAWGGATNEKLFF	TGTGCCTGGGGGGGGGCAACTAATGAAAAACTGTTTTTT
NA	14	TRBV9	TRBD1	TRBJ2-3	CASSADRLTDTQYF	TGTGCCAGCAGTGCGGACAGGTTAACAGATACGCAGTATTTT
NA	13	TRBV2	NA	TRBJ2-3	CATGTFSTDTQYF	TGTGCCACTGGGACTTTCAGCACAGATACGCAGTATTTT
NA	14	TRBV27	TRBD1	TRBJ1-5	CASSSDRGSQPQHF	TGTGCCAGCAGTTCCGACAGGGGGAGTCAGCCCCAGCATTTT
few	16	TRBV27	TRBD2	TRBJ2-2	CASSLLAGVRTGELFF	TGTGCCAGCAGTTTATTAGCGGGAGTGAGAACCGGGGAGCTGTTTTTT
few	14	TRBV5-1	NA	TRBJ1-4	CASSLVAGQEKLFF	TGCGCCAGCAGCTTGGTTGCAGGGCAGGAAAAACTGTTTTTT
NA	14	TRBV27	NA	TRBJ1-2	CASSSSTVGYGYTF	TGTGCCAGCAGTTCAAGCACTGTCGGCTATGGCTACACCTTC
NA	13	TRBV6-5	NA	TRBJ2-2	CASFRGYTGELFF	TGTGCCAGCTTCCGGGGGTACACCGGGGAGCTGTTTTTT
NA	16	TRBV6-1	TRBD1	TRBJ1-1	CASSADRGLTNTEAFF	TGTGCCAGCAGTGCCGACAGGGGGCTCACGAACACTGAAGCTTTCTTT
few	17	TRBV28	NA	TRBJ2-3	CASSLSQAQGLTDTQYF	TGTGCCAGCAGTTTGTCTCAGGCCCAGGGGTTGACAGATACGCAGTATTTT